The 29 T cell receptor beta chains given below trace back to one sample, sequenced in a study of T cell clonality in common variable immunodeficiency. Sequencing used immunoSEQ multiplex PCR; TCRdb keeps in-frame clones, though not all of them. The sample was found to contain 15,000 to 25,000 clones, and every one recurs. Findings and caveats of the study: Common variable immunodeficiency TCR beta sequences reportedly had fewer deletions and N-nucleotide insertions.

These TCRs' antigens remain unknown. The sequenced sample consisted of peripheral blood mononuclear cells. The source is a human donor with common variable immunodeficiency.

This clone appeared many times. The CDR3 goes on 3 residues after the read ends, and that part is filled in from the germline J gene. The chain recombines TRBV7-2 with TRBJ1-4, with 8 bases fitting TRBD1. Germline CDR1 and CDR2: SGHTA and FQGNSA. With V trimmed by 3 bases and J by 1 base, 1 base remained unmatched. The CDR3 is 15 residues long. The CDR3 DNA, read in part, is TGTGCCAGCAGCTTTGGACAGGGAACTAATGAAAAA. Translation gives CASSFGQGTNEK. The whole CDR3 sequence is CASSFGQGTNEKLFF.

Regarding this clone: The DNA ends 3 residues before the CDR3 does, and the rest of the CDR3 is filled in from the germline J gene. The chain links TRBV7-2 to TRBJ1-1, with 7 bases identical to TRBD1. The V gene end was trimmed by 11 bases and the J gene end by 1 base; junction bases not matched to a gene: 1. The CDR3 sequence is 11 residues long. Germline-derived CDR1 and CDR2 are SGHTA and FQGNSA. The CDR3 DNA, read in part, is TGTGCCCGACAGGGGAACACTGAA. This codes for CARQGNTE. The entire CDR3 reads CARQGNTEAFF.

This clone appeared many times. The read stops 3 residues short of the end of the CDR3; the missing end is completed from the germline J gene. The V call is TRBV30, the J call TRBJ2-4; no firm D call. The V gene lost 4 bases and the J gene lost 7 bases, with 11 bases spanning the gap. Germline CDR1 GTSNPN, CDR2 SVGIG (reference sequence). This CDR3 comprises 12 residues. The covered CDR3 bases are TGTGCCTGGAAGGCAGTGGTTAACATT. Residues: CAWKAVVNI. The entire CDR3 sequence reads CAWKAVVNIQYF.

There are many counts of this clone. The CDR3 end is not reached by the read, which stops 3 residues before it; the germline J gene fills it in. V is TRBV5-1 and J is TRBJ2-3, with 9 bases identical to TRBD2. The germline CDR1 and CDR2 sequences are SGHRS and YFSETQ. The CDR3 has 14 amino acids. CDR3 residues: CASSLDGGRGTQYF. The CDR3 bases that were read are TGCGCCAGCAGCTTGGATGGCGGGAGGGGGACG.

This clone was seen ten or more times. The missing CDR3 end, 3 residues past where the read stops, is filled in from the germline J gene. V and J are TRBV2 and TRBJ2-2; 7 bases map to TRBD2. The CDR3 is 17 residues long. After removal of 4 bases from V and 2 bases from J, the junction contained 10 bases not matched to a gene. Germline V CDR1 and CDR2: SNHLY, FYNNEI. CDR3 amino acids: CASSASSRGVNTGELFF. The DNA read from the CDR3 is TGTGCCAGCAGTGCTTCGAGCCGGGGGGTCAACACCGGGGAG.

This clone was seen a handful of times. The CDR3 extends 3 residues past the end of the read, so its final part is completed from the germline J gene. The chain joins TRBV20-1 to TRBJ1-1; 8 nucleotides agree with TRBD1. V lost 3 bases to trimming and J lost 4 bases; unmatched junction nucleotides: 13. Per the germline V gene, CDR1 is DFQATT and CDR2 is SNEGSKA (reference sequence). The CDR3 consists of 16 residues. The CDR3 here is CSARHPGTGGITEAFF. The CDR3 DNA, read in part, is TGCAGTGCTAGGCACCCCGGGACAGGTGGGATCACTGAA.

This clone was counted at least ten times. The DNA ends 3 residues before the CDR3 does, and the rest of the CDR3 is filled in from the germline J gene. This chain links TRBV7-2 with TRBJ1-1, with TRBD1 matching over 9 bases. Per the germline V gene, CDR1 is SGHTA and CDR2 is FQGNSA. Losses at the gene ends were 3 bases for V and 6 bases for J; bases not matched to a gene: 5. This CDR3 has 14 amino acids. CDR3 sequence reads: CASSFDRGRAEAFF. The part of the CDR3 DNA that was read is TGTGCCAGCAGCTTCGACAGGGGGAGGGCTGAA.

By share, this clone counts as medium-sized (0.01 to 0.1%). The CDR3 DNA, read in part, is TGTGCCAGTAGTATTCGAAGCGGCTACAATGAG. Its protein product is CASSIRSGYNE. The CDR3, in full, reads CASSIRSGYNEQFF. The rearrangement joins TRBV19 to TRBJ2-1; D possibly corresponds to TRBD2 (5 bases). The read ends 3 residues before the CDR3 terminus; that terminus is restored from the germline J gene. Trimming took 3 bases from V and 3 from J, leaving 9 bases between them. The V gene's germline CDR1 is LNHDA and CDR2 SQIVND (reference sequence). This CDR3 spans 14 amino acids.

A note on this clone: With the read ending 3 residues before the CDR3 end, the germline J gene is used to fill in that end. This chain connects TRBV30 to TRBJ1-1; the match to TRBD1 covers 12 bases. The CDR3 is 17 residues long. Germline CDR1 GTSNPN, CDR2 SVGIG (reference sequence). The V segment lost 3 bases and the J segment 1 base; nucleotides outside the gene matches: 9. Partial CDR3 DNA: TGTGCCTGGAGCACTCCGGGGACAGGGGGCCCGAACACTGAA. It codes for CAWSTPGTGGPNTE. The CDR3 as a whole reads CAWSTPGTGGPNTEAFF. Full variable domain (outside the CDR3, taken from reference TRBV30 and TRBJ1-1): SQTIHQWPATLVQPVGSPLSLECTVEGTSNPNLYWYRQAAGRGLQLLFYSVGIGQISSEVPQNLSASRPQDRQFILSSKKLLLSDSGFYLCAWSTPGTGGPNTEAFFGQGTRLTVV.

This clone was seen ten or more times. The read gets to within 3 residues of the CDR3 end, and the germline J gene fills in the rest. The chain uses TRBV7-2 and TRBJ1-2; 10 bases agree with TRBD1. Germline V gene data show CDR1 as SGHTA and CDR2 as FQGNSA. V lost 2 bases to trimming and J lost 2 bases; unmatched junction nucleotides: 2. The CDR3 sequence is 15 residues long. CDR3 DNA (partial): TGTGCCAGCAGCTTAAGGACAGGGGGAAACTATGGC. Its protein is CASSLRTGGNYG. The whole CDR3 protein is CASSLRTGGNYGYTF.

This clone was counted ten times or more. With the read ending 3 residues before the CDR3 end, the germline J gene is used to fill in that end. The rearrangement joins TRBV29-1 to TRBJ1-3; 7 positions agree with TRBD1. The V gene's germline CDR1 is SQVTM and CDR2 ANQGSEA. Trimming removed 1 base from V and 4 bases from J; junction bases left unmatched: 10. CDR3 length: 16 amino acids. CDR3 loop: CSVEVIGTARGNTIYF. The covered CDR3 bases are TGCAGCGTTGAAGTAATCGGGACAGCGCGGGGAAACACC.

This clone was detected ten times or more. The read halts 3 residues ahead of the CDR3 end, with the missing end drawn from the germline J gene. V and J are TRBV20-1 and TRBJ2-3, with 8 bases that match TRBD1. V was pared by 1 base and J by 4 bases, with 4 bases of the junction left unmatched. Germline V gene data show CDR1 as DFQATT and CDR2 as SNEGSKA (reference sequence). There are 14 residues in the CDR3. The part of the CDR3 DNA that was read is TGCAGTGCTAGAGCCCCAGGGGGCGCAGATACG. Amino acids: CSARAPGGADT. The CDR3, in full, reads CSARAPGGADTQYF.

This clone was recorded many times. Read coverage stops 3 residues before the CDR3 terminus; the germline J gene supplies the remainder. This sequence joins TRBV6-1 and TRBJ1-2; possible D gene TRBD1, 5 bases. V was pared by 0 bases and J by 4 bases, with 15 bases between. The CDR3 is made up of 16 amino acids. Germline loops: CDR1 MNHNS, CDR2 SASEGT. CDR3 sequence reads: CASSEALRQGLYGYTF. The CDR3 DNA, read in part, is TGTGCCAGCAGTGAAGCGCTTCGGCAGGGACTCTATGGC.

This clone has a count of ten or more. The observed sequence ends 3 residues before the CDR3 terminus, with the missing tail filled in from the germline J gene. The chain recombines TRBV7-9 with TRBJ1-1; no reliable D call. The V gene's germline CDR1 is SEHNR and CDR2 FQNEAQ (reference sequence). The CDR3 spans 12 residues. Trimming pared 5 bases from V and 2 bases from J, leaving 6 bases between. Incomplete CDR3 DNA: TGTGCCAGCAGCGCACAAAACACTGAA. It translates to CASSAQNTE. The whole CDR3 is CASSAQNTEAFF.

This clone was counted at least ten times. The CDR3 loop reads CASSPTGSTSGSVKNIQYF. The CDR3 bases that were read are TGTGCCAGCTCACCGACCGGATCGACTAGCGGGAGTGTCAAAAACATT. V is TRBV18 and J is TRBJ2-4, with 12 positions matching TRBD2. The read is 3 residues too short to cover the CDR3 end, so that end is filled in from the germline J gene. The CDR3 contains 19 residues. Germline CDR1 KGHSH, CDR2 LQKENI. Germline trimming cut 3 bases from V and 3 bases from J; bases unmatched to any gene: 12.

This clone has at least ten counts. Read data end 3 residues before the CDR3 end; the end is taken from the germline J gene. This sequence joins TRBV18 and TRBJ1-2; D is uncertain. Germline CDR1 and CDR2: KGHSH and LQKENI. Trimming removed 2 bases at V and 4 bases at J, with 17 bases between. CDR3 length: 16 residues. CDR3 bases read: TGTGCCAGCTCACCAATACTTAACAGCGGAACCTATGGC. As protein: CASSPILNSGTYG. The whole CDR3 is CASSPILNSGTYGYTF.

This clone was picked up many times. The CDR3 end falls 3 residues outside the read, so it is completed with the germline J gene. The chain employs TRBV3-1 (or the pseudogene TRBV3-2) and TRBJ1-1; TRBD1 might be the D (5 bases). CDR1 is LGHDT, CDR2 YNNKEL, per germline (reference sequence). Trimming removed 7 bases from V and 4 bases from J, with 16 bases in between. The CDR3 covers 14 residues. This chain's CDR3 is CASKPDGRGTEAFF. The covered CDR3 bases are TGTGCCAGCAAGCCAGACGGAAGGGGCACTGAA.

This clone appeared many times. The observed sequence ends 3 residues before the CDR3 terminus, with the missing tail filled in from the germline J gene. The V gene is TRBV11-1, the J gene TRBJ2-1; possible D gene TRBD2, 7 bases. The CDR3 runs to 14 residues. Germline V gene sequence: CDR1 SGHAT, CDR2 FQDESV (reference sequence). The V gene lost 2 bases and the J gene lost 7 bases, with 12 bases spanning the gap. The CDR3 bases that were read are TGTGCCAGCAGCTTACTTCGGGGGGCAAATGAG. This gives the protein CASSLLRGANE. The entire CDR3 reads CASSLLRGANEQFF. Full variable domain (missing parts from reference TRBV11-1 and TRBJ2-1): EAEVAQSPRYKITEKSQAVAFWCDPISGHATLYWYRQILGQGPELLVQFQDESVVDDSQLPKDRFSAERLKGVDSTLKIQPAELGDSAMYLCASSLLRGANEQFFGPGTRLTVL.

This clone was seen many times. Coverage ceases 3 residues before the CDR3 finishes, and the germline J gene fills in the end. V is TRBV18 and J is TRBJ2-3, with 7 bases identical to TRBD2. Germline values: CDR1 KGHSH, CDR2 LQKENI. CDR3 length: 16 residues. The trim removed 2 bases at V and 1 base at J, leaving 6 bases unmatched. The covered CDR3 bases are TGTGCCAGCTCACCAAAAGCGGGACTGCGCACAGATACG. It translates to CASSPKAGLRTDT. Given in full, the CDR3 is CASSPKAGLRTDTQYF.

Notes on this clone: The read finishes 3 residues shy of the CDR3 end, and the germline J gene is used to complete it. V and J are TRBV13 and TRBJ2-1; no definite D call. The CDR3 covers 14 residues. V was clipped by 7 bases and J by 0 bases, with 10 bases between them. Germline V gives CDR1 PRHDT, CDR2 FYEKMQ (reference sequence). The CDR3 sequence: CASKRVSSYNEQFF. CDR3 bases read: TGTGCCAGCAAACGGGTGAGCTCCTACAATGAG.

This clone was seen ten or more times. Read data end 3 residues before the CDR3 end; the end is taken from the germline J gene. The chain uses TRBV14 and TRBJ2-2, with TRBD1 identical over 9 bases. CDR1 SGHDN and CDR2 FVKESK come from the germline V gene. V gave up 2 bases and J gave up 7 bases; unmatched junction bases: 5. The CDR3 spans 15 residues. Incomplete CDR3 DNA: TGTGCCAGCAGCCAACTAACAGGGGGCAACGGGGAG. Translated: CASSQLTGGNGE. In full, the CDR3 is CASSQLTGGNGELFF. Looking up the rest from reference TRBV14 and TRBJ2-2 gives the full variable domain: EAGVTQFPSHSVIEKGQTVTLRCDPISGHDNLYWYRRVMGKEIKFLLHFVKESKQDESGMPNNRFLAERTGGTYSTLKVQPAELEDSGVYFCASSQLTGGNGELFFGEGSRLTVL.

The sequenced part of the CDR3 DNA is TGCAGTGCTAGAGTTCCTAGCGTCTCCGAG. It translates to CSARVPSVSE. The complete CDR3 sequence is CSARVPSVSEQYF. This chain joins TRBV20-1 and TRBJ2-7; tentative D call: TRBD2 (6 bases). The read comes to an end 3 residues before the CDR3 does, leaving the germline J gene to fill in the end. CDR1 and CDR2 (germline): DFQATT, SNEGSKA (reference sequence). CDR3 length equals 13 residues. V lost 1 base to trimming and J lost 6 bases, with 13 bases between them.

This clone appeared many times. The CDR3 end lies 3 residues beyond the end of the read and is filled in from the germline J gene. The chain uses TRBV19 and TRBJ2-1; tentative D call: TRBD1 (6 bases). Germline V gives CDR1 LNHDA, CDR2 SQIVND (reference sequence). This CDR3 is built from 15 residues. Trimming removed 2 bases at V and 2 bases at J, with 10 bases between. The CDR3 DNA, read in part, is TGTGCCAGTAGTATATCAGGGGACCCCTACAATGAG. Its protein product is CASSISGDPYNE. In full, the CDR3 reads CASSISGDPYNEQFF.

The table lists this clone with many counts. The read gets to within 3 residues of the CDR3 end, and the germline J gene fills in the rest. The V call is TRBV19, the J call TRBJ1-2, with D possibly TRBD1 on 5 matching bases. The CDR3 runs 16 residues. V was pared by 4 bases and J by 3 bases, with 18 bases between. Per the germline V gene, CDR1 is LNHDA and CDR2 is SQIVND (reference sequence). Partial CDR3 DNA: TGTGCCAGTAGTACCTTAGGACGGGGGGGTGACTATGGC. It encodes CASSTLGRGGDYG. The complete CDR3 reads CASSTLGRGGDYGYTF.

Turning to this clone: The read gets to within 3 residues of the CDR3 end, and the germline J gene fills in the rest. This chain connects TRBV7-2 to TRBJ2-3, with D perhaps TRBD1 (6 bases). V was trimmed by 6 bases and J by 6 bases, leaving 16 bases between them. Per the germline V gene, CDR1 is SGHTA and CDR2 is FQGNSA. CDR3 length: 14 residues. CDR3 DNA (partial): TGTGCCAGCAGGAACAGGGTGGGGAGCGATACG. This sequence encodes CASRNRVGSDT. In full, the CDR3 reads CASRNRVGSDTQYF.

This clone was observed many times. Coverage ceases 3 residues before the CDR3 finishes, and the germline J gene fills in the end. This sequence joins TRBV4-2 and TRBJ2-3; D might be TRBD1 (5 bases). The length of the CDR3 is 15 residues. CDR1 and CDR2 (germline): LGHNA, YNFKEQ. Between the trimmed V and J ends, which lost 1 base and 1 base, there was a span of 9 bases. The sequenced part of the CDR3 DNA is TGTGCCAGCAGCCAAGTTGAAGGGGGCACAGATACG. Residues: CASSQVEGGTDT. In full, the CDR3 is CASSQVEGGTDTQYF.

This clone was recorded many times. The read halts 3 residues ahead of the CDR3 end, with the missing end drawn from the germline J gene. The chain is built from TRBV5-4 and TRBJ2-7; the match to TRBD2 covers 11 bases. V lost 3 bases and J lost 2; bases outside the gene matches: 4. From germline, CDR1 is SGHNT and CDR2 YYREEE (reference sequence). The CDR3 covers 15 residues. CDR3 DNA, as far as it was read: TGTGCCAGCAGCTCGTTAGCGGGAGGGGCCTACGAG. Translating gives CASSSLAGGAYE. The full CDR3 is CASSSLAGGAYEQYF.

Worth noting for this clone: One junction end disagrees with the germline gene, perhaps due to a read error. Read data end 3 residues before the CDR3 end; the end is taken from the germline J gene. V usage is TRBV18 and J usage is TRBJ2-5, with 7 bases that match TRBD2. From germline, CDR1 is KGHSH and CDR2 LQKENI. CDR3 length: 13 amino acids. The CDR3 protein is CAGSRTSQETQYF. The covered CDR3 bases are TGTGCCGGCTCACGGACTAGCCAAGAGACC.

With respect to this clone: The read ends 3 residues early relative to the CDR3; the germline J gene fills the gap. The J gene is TRBJ2-2, the V gene TRBV19; perhaps TRBD1 as D (6 bases). Trimming shortened V by 4 bases and J by 7 bases, and 16 bases separated the two germline ends. The CDR3 totals 15 residues. The germline V gene has CDR1 LNHDA and CDR2 SQIVND (reference sequence). The CDR3 bases that were read are TGTGCCAGTAGTACCACTCCAGGGGCGGGCGGGGAG. Translating it yields CASSTTPGAGGE. The entire CDR3 is CASSTTPGAGGELFF. Drawing the rest from reference TRBV19 and TRBJ2-2, the complete variable domain is DGGITQSPKYLFRKEGQNVTLSCEQNLNHDAMYWYRQDPGQGLRLIYYSQIVNDFQKGDIAEGYSVSREKKESFPLTVTSAQKNPTAFYLCASSTTPGAGGELFFGEGSRLTVL.